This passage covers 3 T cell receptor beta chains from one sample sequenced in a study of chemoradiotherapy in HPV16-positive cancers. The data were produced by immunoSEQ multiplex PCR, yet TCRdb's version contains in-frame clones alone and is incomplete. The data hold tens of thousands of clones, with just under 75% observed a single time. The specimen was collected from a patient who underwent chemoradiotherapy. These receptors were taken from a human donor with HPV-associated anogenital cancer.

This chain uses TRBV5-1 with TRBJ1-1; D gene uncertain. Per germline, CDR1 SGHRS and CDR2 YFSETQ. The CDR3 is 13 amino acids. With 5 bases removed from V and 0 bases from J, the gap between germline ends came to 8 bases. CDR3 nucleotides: TGCGCCAGCAGGCTACAGATGAACACTGAAGCTTTCTTT. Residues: CASRLQMNTEAFF.

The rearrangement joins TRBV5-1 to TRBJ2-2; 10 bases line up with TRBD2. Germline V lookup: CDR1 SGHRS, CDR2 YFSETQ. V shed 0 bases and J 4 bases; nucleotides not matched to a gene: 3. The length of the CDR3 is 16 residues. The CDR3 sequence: CASSLDSGRPTGELFF. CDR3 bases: TGCGCCAGCAGCTTGGATAGCGGGAGGCCCACCGGGGAGCTGTTTTTT.

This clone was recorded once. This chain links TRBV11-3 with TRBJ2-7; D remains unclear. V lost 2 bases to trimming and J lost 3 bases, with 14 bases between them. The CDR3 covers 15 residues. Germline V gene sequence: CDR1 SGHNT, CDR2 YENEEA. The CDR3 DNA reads TGTGCCAGCAGCTTAACCCGACATGGCGGCTACGAGCAGTACTTC. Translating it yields CASSLTRHGGYEQYF.